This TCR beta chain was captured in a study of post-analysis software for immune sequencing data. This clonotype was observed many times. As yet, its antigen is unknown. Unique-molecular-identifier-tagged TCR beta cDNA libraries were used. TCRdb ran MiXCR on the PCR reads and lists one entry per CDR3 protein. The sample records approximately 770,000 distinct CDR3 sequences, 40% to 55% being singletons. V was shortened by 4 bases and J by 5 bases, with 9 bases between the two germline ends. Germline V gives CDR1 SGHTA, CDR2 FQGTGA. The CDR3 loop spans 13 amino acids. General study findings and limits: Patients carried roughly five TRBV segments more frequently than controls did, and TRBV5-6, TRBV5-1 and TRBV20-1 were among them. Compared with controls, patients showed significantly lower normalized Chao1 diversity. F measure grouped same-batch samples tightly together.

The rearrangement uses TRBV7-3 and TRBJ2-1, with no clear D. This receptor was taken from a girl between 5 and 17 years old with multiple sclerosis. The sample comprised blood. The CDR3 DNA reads TGTGCCAGCAGCTCCGGGCCGAACAATGAGCAGTTCTTC. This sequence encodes CASSSGPNNEQFF.